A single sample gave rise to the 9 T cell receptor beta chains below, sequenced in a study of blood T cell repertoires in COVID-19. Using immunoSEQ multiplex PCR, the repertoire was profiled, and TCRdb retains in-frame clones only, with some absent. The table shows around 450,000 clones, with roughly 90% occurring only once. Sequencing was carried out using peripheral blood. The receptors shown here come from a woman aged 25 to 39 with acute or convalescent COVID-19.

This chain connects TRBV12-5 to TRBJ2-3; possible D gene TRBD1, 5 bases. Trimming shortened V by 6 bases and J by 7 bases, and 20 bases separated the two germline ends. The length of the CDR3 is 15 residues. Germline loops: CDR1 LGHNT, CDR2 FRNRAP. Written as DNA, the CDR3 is TGTGCTAGTGGCCACGACGCGGTTGGGGCTAATACGCAGTATTTT. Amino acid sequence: CASGHDAVGANTQYF.

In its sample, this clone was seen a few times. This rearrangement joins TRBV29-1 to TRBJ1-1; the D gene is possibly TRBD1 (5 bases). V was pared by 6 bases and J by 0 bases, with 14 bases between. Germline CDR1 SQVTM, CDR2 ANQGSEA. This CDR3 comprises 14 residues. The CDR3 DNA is TGCAGCGTCCGCGACAGCTTTATGAACACTGAAGCTTTCTTT. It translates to CSVRDSFMNTEAFF.

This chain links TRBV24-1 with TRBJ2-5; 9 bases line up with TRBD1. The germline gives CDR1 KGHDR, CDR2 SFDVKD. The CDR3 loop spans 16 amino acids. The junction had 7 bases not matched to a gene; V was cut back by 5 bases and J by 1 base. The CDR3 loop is CATSGQDRGVQETQYF. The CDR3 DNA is TGTGCCACCAGTGGCCAGGACAGGGGCGTCCAAGAGACCCAGTACTTC.

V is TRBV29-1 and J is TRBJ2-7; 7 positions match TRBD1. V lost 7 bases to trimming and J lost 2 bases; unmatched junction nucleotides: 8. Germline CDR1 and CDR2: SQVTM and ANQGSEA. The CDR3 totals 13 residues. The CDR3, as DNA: TGCAGCGCTACCGGACAGGCAACCTACGAGCAGTACTTC. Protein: CSATGQATYEQYF.

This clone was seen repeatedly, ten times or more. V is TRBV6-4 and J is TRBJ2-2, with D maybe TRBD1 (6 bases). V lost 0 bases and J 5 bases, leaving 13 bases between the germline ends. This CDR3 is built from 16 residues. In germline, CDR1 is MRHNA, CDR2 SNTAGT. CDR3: CASSDSITGTTGELFF. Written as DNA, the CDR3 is TGTGCCAGCAGTGACTCGATCACAGGGACAACCGGGGAGCTGTTTTTT.

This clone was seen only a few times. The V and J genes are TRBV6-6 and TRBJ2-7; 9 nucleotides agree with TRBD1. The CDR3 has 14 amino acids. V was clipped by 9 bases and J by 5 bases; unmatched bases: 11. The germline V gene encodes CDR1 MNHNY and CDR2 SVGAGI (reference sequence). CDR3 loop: CASNTGGSHHEQYF. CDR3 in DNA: TGTGCCAGTAACACAGGGGGCTCCCACCACGAGCAGTACTTC.

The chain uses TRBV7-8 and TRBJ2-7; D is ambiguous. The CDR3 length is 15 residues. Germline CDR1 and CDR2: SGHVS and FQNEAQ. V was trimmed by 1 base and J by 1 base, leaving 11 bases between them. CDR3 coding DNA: TGTGCCAGCAGCTTAGTTGTCGGTTCTTCCTACGAGCAGTACTTC. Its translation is CASSLVVGSSYEQYF.

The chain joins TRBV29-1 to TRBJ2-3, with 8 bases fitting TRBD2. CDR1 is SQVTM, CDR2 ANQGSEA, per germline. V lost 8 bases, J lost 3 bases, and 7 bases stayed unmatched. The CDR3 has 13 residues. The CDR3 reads CSLSGGGTDTQYF. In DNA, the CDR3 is TGCAGCTTAAGCGGGGGAGGTACAGATACGCAGTATTTT.

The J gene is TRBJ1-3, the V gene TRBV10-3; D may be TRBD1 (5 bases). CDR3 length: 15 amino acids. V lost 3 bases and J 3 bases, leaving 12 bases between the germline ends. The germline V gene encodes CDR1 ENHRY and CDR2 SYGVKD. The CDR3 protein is CAISEQALLGNTIYF. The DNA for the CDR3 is TGTGCCATCAGTGAACAGGCCCTCCTTGGAAACACCATATATTTT.